This TCR beta chain stems from a study of T-cell reconstitution after alpha-beta-depleted transplantation in children. Unique molecular identifiers were incorporated during preparation of the TCRbeta library. MiXCR, applied by TCRdb to the PCR reads, yields one record per CDR3 protein. Here the sample spans approximately 240,000 distinct CDR3 sequences, under 9.5% being singletons. This clonotype was seen at least ten times. The sequence was collected from a human donor who donated a stem cell graft to a child with acute lymphoblastic leukemia. The sample here was PBMCs from the stem cell graft donor, taken from the stem cell graft.

CDR3 DNA sequence: TGTGCCAGCAGCCCAGGGGCGGAGGGGCGAGGCTACACCTTC. Translating gives CASSPGAEGRGYTF. This chain uses TRBV7-6 with TRBJ1-2; tentative D call: TRBD1 (6 bases). The CDR3 has 14 amino acids. Germline loops: CDR1 SGHVS, CDR2 FNYEAQ. With 5 bases removed from V and 8 bases from J, the gap between germline ends came to 18 bases. Looking up the rest from reference TRBV7-6 and TRBJ1-2 gives the full variable domain: GAGVSQSPRYKVTKRGQDVALRCDPISGHVSLYWYRQALGQGPEFLTYFNYEAQQDKSGLPNDRFSAERPEGSISTLTIQRTEQRDSAMYRCASSPGAEGRGYTFGSGTRLTVV.